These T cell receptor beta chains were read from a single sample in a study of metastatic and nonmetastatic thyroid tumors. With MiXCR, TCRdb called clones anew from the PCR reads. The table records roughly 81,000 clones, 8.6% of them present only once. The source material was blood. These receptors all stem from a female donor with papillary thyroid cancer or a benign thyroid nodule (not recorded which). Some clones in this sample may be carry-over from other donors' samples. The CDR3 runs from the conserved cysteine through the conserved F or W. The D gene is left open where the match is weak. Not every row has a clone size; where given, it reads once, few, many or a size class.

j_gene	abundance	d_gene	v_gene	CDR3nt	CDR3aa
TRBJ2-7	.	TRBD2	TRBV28	TGTGCCAGCAGGGGGGGGGGATTCTACGAGCAGTACTTC	CASRGGGFYEQYF
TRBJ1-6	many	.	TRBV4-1	TGCGCCAGCAGCCAAACCCGGGGTCTCAGGAGCTCCTATAATTCACCCCTCCACTTT	CASSQTRGLRSSYNSPLHF
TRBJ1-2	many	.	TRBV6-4	TGTGCCAGCATTCCGACAGGTAACTATGGCTACACCTTC	CASIPTGNYGYTF
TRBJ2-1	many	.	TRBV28	TGTGCCAGCAGTTGGGTAGCTCGCAATGAGCAGTTCTTC	CASSWVARNEQFF
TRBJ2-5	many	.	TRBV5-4	TGTGCCAGCAGCACACACACAGGGAGGGGGGAGACCCAGTACTTC	CASSTHTGRGETQYF
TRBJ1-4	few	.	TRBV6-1	TGTGCCAGCAGGGGGCGTTCAACTAATGAAAAACTGTTTTTT	CASRGRSTNEKLFF
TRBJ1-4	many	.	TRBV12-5	TGTGCTAGTGGGATATCAGGGGCAAATGAAAAACTGTTTTTT	CASGISGANEKLFF
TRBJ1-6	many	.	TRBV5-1	TGCGCCAGTAGCTTGGTATTTGGGGCAGGGGCGTATTCACCCCTCCACTTT	CASSLVFGAGAYSPLHF
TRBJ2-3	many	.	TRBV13	TGTGCCAGCAGCTTGTGGCAGGGGGGGACAGATACGCAGTATTTT	CASSLWQGGTDTQYF
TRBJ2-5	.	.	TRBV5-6	TGTGCCAGCAGCTTGCTGGGCGCGGAGACCCAGTACTTC	CASSLLGAETQYF
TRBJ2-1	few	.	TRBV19	TGTGCCAGTAGTATAGCCTGGAGAGGGAATGAGCAGTTCTTC	CASSIAWRGNEQFF
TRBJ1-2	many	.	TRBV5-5	TGTGCCAGCAGCTTGGATTTGGCCAGCCGTACCAATGGCTACACCTTC	CASSLDLASRTNGYTF
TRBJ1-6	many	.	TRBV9	TGTGCCAGCAGCGCGTCCGGGGCCCCGAACTATAATTCACCCCTCCACTTT	CASSASGAPNYNSPLHF
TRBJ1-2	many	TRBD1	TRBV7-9	TGTGCCAGCACCGGGACAGGGCGAAGTGGCTACACCTTC	CASTGTGRSGYTF
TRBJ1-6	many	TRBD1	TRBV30	TGTGCCTGGAGTGTAGGGCCGGGACAGGGGGCGCGTTCCGGCACCCTCCACTTT	CAWSVGPGQGARSGTLHF
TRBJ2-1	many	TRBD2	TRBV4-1	TGCGCCAGCAGCCAAGAGGAGACTAGCGGGGGAGTTTTTGCCTACAATGAGCAGTTCTTC	CASSQEETSGGVFAYNEQFF